This T cell receptor beta chain was sequenced during a study of blood T cell repertoires in COVID-19. At the level of the study: Whether acute or convalescent, the COVID-19 samples came from the United States, Italy and Spain.

The CDR3 contains 14 residues. Germline-derived CDR1 and CDR2 are LNHDA and SQIVND (reference sequence). Trimming shortened V by 6 bases and J by 1 base, and 12 bases separated the two germline ends. Authors' analysis steps: Amplification from reference gene primers served as the basis for estimated nucleated cell counts. TCRdb's copy holds only in-frame clones and misses some; the assay was immunoSEQ multiplex PCR. V, J and clone size are those of that table, while D and trimming were read from the DNA. The data hold about 120,000 clones, with roughly four fifths observed a single time. This clone appeared once.

This receptor was taken from a man aged 50 to 60 with acute or convalescent COVID-19. The chain uses TRBV19 and TRBJ1-1; weak D call: TRBD1 (6 bases). The sample taken for sequencing was peripheral blood. The CDR3 nucleotides read TGTGCCAGTAGCAAACGGGGGGCGAACACTGAAGCTTTCTTT. It yields the protein CASSKRGANTEAFF. Using reference TRBV19 and TRBJ1-1 for the parts outside the CDR3, the full variable domain is DGGITQSPKYLFRKEGQNVTLSCEQNLNHDAMYWYRQDPGQGLRLIYYSQIVNDFQKGDIAEGYSVSREKKESFPLTVTSAQKNPTAFYLCASSKRGANTEAFFGQGTRLTVV.